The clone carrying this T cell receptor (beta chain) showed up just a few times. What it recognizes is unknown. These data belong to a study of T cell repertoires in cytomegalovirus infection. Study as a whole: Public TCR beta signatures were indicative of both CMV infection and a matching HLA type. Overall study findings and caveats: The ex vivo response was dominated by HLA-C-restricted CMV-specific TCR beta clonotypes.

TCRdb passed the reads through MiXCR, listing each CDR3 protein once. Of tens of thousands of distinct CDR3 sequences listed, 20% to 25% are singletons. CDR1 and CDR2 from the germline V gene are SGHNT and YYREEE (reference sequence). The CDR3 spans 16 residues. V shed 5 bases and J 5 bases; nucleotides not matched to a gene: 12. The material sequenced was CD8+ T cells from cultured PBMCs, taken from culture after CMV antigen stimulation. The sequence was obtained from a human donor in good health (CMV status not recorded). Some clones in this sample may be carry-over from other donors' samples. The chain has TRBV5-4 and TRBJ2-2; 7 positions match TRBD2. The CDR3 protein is CASSPMGRELTGELFF. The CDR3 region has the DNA TGTGCCAGCAGTCCCATGGGGCGGGAGTTAACCGGGGAGCTGTTTTTT.